This TCR beta chain was documented in a study of T cell repertoires in cytomegalovirus infection. Study as a whole: Recently described HLA-C-restricted plus well-studied HLA-B-restricted CMV epitopes were used.

The CDR3 totals 14 residues. V was clipped by 4 bases and J by 7 bases, with 14 bases between them. CDR1 is MGHRA, CDR2 YSYEKL, per germline. A single record per CDR3 protein comes from TCRdb applying MiXCR to the reads. The sample carries approximately 73,000 distinct CDR3 sequences, around 42% recorded once. This clonotype has only a few counts. Antigen specificity is unknown. Study-wide results and caveats: Summed frequency of shared TCR beta families picked out CMV carriers who also had the relevant HLA. Ex vivo responses were dominated by HLA-C-restricted CMV-specific TCR beta clonotypes.

The sample consisted of CD8+ T cells from cultured PBMCs, taken from culture after CMV antigen stimulation. The receptor comes from a human donor in good health (CMV status not recorded). Some clones in this sample may be carry-over from other donors' samples. The V and J genes are TRBV4-1 and TRBJ2-1; possible D gene TRBD2, 7 bases. DNA of the CDR3: TGCGCCAGCAGCCCCCCGGGGAGGGGGAATGAGCAGTTCTTC. Translating it yields CASSPPGRGNEQFF.